The present T cell receptor beta chain was sequenced within a study of blood T cells in healthy people across ages. Findings and caveats of the study: A greater number of naive CD4+ cells and higher diversity distinguished long-lived donors from aged donors.

The amount of total RNA extracted per sample was at least 5 micrograms. CDR1 is SGHRS, CDR2 YFSETQ, per germline. The CDR3 is 17 amino acids. The V segment lost 6 bases and the J segment 5 bases; nucleotides outside the gene matches: 15. In the case of this clonotype: The antigen is undetermined.

Next came a second PCR, run for about 6 to 11 cycles, which used a sample-barcoded 5' primer along with a J-beta primer mix. Each of the samples gave a minimum of 2.5 million paired-end reads that contained CDR3. TCRdb ran MiXCR on the 5' RACE reads and lists one entry per CDR3 protein. Of roughly 1,500,000 distinct CDR3 sequences listed, about 32% were seen once; the top ten hold 11%. This clonotype was sampled from a woman in her twenties or thirties in good health. Sample: blood. The chain uses TRBV5-1 and TRBJ2-1; 9 bases line up with TRBD1. Here the CDR3 DNA reads TGCGCCAGCACCCCGCAACCAGGGACAGGGAGGCACAATGAGCAGTTCTTC. Amino acid sequence: CASTPQPGTGRHNEQFF.